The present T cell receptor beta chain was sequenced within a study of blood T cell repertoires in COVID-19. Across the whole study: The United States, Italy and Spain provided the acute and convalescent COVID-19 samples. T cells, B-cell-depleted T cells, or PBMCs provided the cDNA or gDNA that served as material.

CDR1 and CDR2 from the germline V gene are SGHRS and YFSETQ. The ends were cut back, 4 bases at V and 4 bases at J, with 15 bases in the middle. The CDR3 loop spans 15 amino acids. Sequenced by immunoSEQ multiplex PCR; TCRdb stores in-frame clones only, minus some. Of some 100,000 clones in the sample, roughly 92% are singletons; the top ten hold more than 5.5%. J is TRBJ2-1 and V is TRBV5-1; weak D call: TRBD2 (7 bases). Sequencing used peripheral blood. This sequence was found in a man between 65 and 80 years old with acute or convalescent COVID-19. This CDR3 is CASSIERDIYNEQFF. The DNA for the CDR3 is TGCGCCAGCAGCATCGAGCGGGACATTTACAATGAGCAGTTCTTC.